This TCR beta chain was sequenced for a study of shared clonotypes between healthy human individuals. The authors loaded roughly 200 ng DNA, some 32,000 T cell genomes, into sorted-subset replicate PCRs. Clones were read by immunoSEQ multiplex PCR, and TCRdb kept only the in-frame ones, dropping some. Found here are 560,000 or so clones, approximately 96% of them singletons; the top ten hold 0.11%. Study-level points and caveats: Non-shared clonotypes showed lower generation probabilities than clonotypes common to all four donors. A few donors held approximately 4.5% of naive CD4 clonotypes in common.

Naive-designated CD8 cells lacked CD45RO, were positively enriched for CCR7, and omitted terminally differentiated effector memory CD45RA+ cells. As to this clone: Its antigen is not identified.

Source material: naive CD8+ T cells sorted from blood. The source is a woman in her twenties or thirties in good health.

DNA for the CDR3: TGTGCCAGCAGCTGGAAGCAGAATACTTATGGCTACACCTTC. Its translation: CASSWKQNTYGYTF. This sequence joins TRBV6-5 and TRBJ1-2; D remains ambiguous. This CDR3 comprises 14 residues. V lost 6 bases, J lost 5 bases, and 16 bases lay in between. The germline gives CDR1 MNHEY, CDR2 SVGAGI.